The 21 T cell receptor beta chains listed next were all sequenced from one sample in a study of regulatory T cells in long-lasting Graves disease. Time point here: newly diagnosed GD, antithyroid drugs for less than 3 months. PBMCs were the source of the RNA used for TCR sequencing. Researchers made TCR beta libraries by using iRepertoire HTBI primers and running Arm-PCR on CDR3 regions. TCRdb independently ran MiXCR on the multiplex PCR reads; one entry per CDR3 protein. The sample records 530,000 or so distinct CDR3 sequences, roughly a sixth being singletons. Separately, the same data were catalogued under a study of T cells in Graves' hyperthyroidism and ophthalmopathy.

The sequenced sample was peripheral blood mononuclear cells (PBMCs), obtained at new diagnosis, from a patient treated with antithyroid drugs. These receptors originate from a young man with Graves disease.

For this clonotype: A much larger clone sits a single nucleotide away, making a read error possible. The V and J genes are TRBV11-2 and TRBJ2-2, with TRBD2 as a possible D gene (6 bases). The CDR3 sequence is 17 residues long. The germline CDR1 and CDR2 sequences are SGHAT and FQNNGV. In DNA, the CDR3 is TGTGTCAGCAGCCCCGGGAGCTGGGACCCTAACACCGGGGAGCTGTTTTTT. Protein product: CVSSPGSWDPNTGELFF.

This clonotype occurred many times. The rearrangement uses TRBV5-1 and TRBJ2-7; no reliable D call. The CDR3 loop spans 12 amino acids. Germline V lookup: CDR1 SGHRS, CDR2 YFSETQ. Trimming shortened V by 5 bases and J by 3 bases, and 9 bases separated the two germline ends. The CDR3 here is CASRRTGYEQYF. The CDR3 DNA reads TGCGCCAGCAGACGGACGGGCTACGAGCAGTACTTC.

Only a few counts were recorded for this clonotype. The rearrangement uses TRBV20-1 and TRBJ2-1, with 9 nucleotides matching TRBD2. V was clipped by 0 bases and J by 5 bases; unmatched bases: 11. Germline CDR1 and CDR2: DFQATT and SNEGSKA (reference sequence). This CDR3 has 17 residues. DNA of the CDR3: TGCAGTGCTAGAGATTCGAGTAGCGGGAGCCTAGACAATGAGCAGTTCTTC. Protein sequence: CSARDSSSGSLDNEQFF.

Many counts were recorded for this clonotype. This rearrangement joins TRBV7-9 to TRBJ2-3; 12 positions match TRBD2. The V gene end was trimmed by 5 bases and the J gene end by 4 bases; junction bases not matched to a gene: 4. This CDR3 comprises 15 residues. Germline assignment: CDR1 SEHNR and CDR2 FQNEAQ (reference sequence). The CDR3 nucleotides read TGTGCCAGCAGCCAGACTAGCGGGGGCGCAGATACGCAGTATTTT. Amino acid sequence: CASSQTSGGADTQYF.

The rearrangement links TRBV12-3 or TRBV12-4 to TRBJ1-3; unclear D gene. The CDR3 spans 14 residues. The V gene lost 5 bases and the J gene lost 0 bases, with 8 bases spanning the gap. The DNA of the CDR3 is TGTGCCAGCAGTGGGGATTACTCTGGAAACACCATATATTTT. Amino acid sequence: CASSGDYSGNTIYF.

This clonotype appeared many times. The chain recombines TRBV5-1 with TRBJ2-1; D perhaps matches TRBD2 (5 bases). V lost 0 bases and J lost 5, with 12 bases in between. From germline, CDR1 is SGHRS and CDR2 YFSETQ. CDR3 size: 15 residues. In nucleotides, the CDR3 is TGCGCCAGCAGCTTGGAACCGACGAGGGACAATGAGCAGTTCTTC. Its translation is CASSLEPTRDNEQFF.

The V call is TRBV9, the J call TRBJ2-1; TRBD2 matches at 11 bases. The germline gives CDR1 SGDLS, CDR2 YYNGEE. The trim removed 6 bases at V and 4 bases at J, leaving 6 bases unmatched. CDR3 length: 15 amino acids. The CDR3 loop reads CASTQGLAAYNEQFF. In DNA, the CDR3 is TGTGCCAGCACCCAGGGACTAGCGGCTTACAATGAGCAGTTCTTC.

The rearrangement uses TRBV29-1 and TRBJ1-5; 11 positions agree with TRBD1. The CDR3 runs to 15 residues. Germline V gene data show CDR1 as SQVTM and CDR2 as ANQGSEA. Unmatched junction bases numbered 5, after V lost 1 base and J lost 6 bases. For the CDR3, the DNA is TGCAGCGTTGAAGGGACAGGGGGCGCGGGTCAGCCCCAGCATTTT. It specifies CSVEGTGGAGQPQHF.

The chain's CDR3 is CASSLGLSGRGEQYF. The CDR3 coding sequence is TGTGCCAGCAGCTTAGGCTTGAGCGGGAGGGGCGAGCAGTACTTC. The V gene is TRBV13, the J gene TRBJ2-7, with 10 bases fitting TRBD2. The CDR3 totals 15 residues. The trim removed 0 bases at V and 6 bases at J, leaving 5 bases unmatched. Germline values: CDR1 PRHDT, CDR2 FYEKMQ (reference sequence).

The chain recombines TRBV29-1 with TRBJ1-5; maybe TRBD1 (6 bases). CDR1 SQVTM and CDR2 ANQGSEA come from the germline V gene. The V gene lost 5 bases and the J gene lost 7 bases, with 15 bases spanning the gap. The CDR3 spans 13 residues. As DNA, the CDR3 is TGCAGCGTTCAAGGGGGAGGGGGGCAGCCCCAGCATTTT. Residues: CSVQGGGGQPQHF.

This sequence joins TRBV6-2 or TRBV6-3 and TRBJ2-7; tentative D call: TRBD2 (5 bases). CDR3 length: 14 residues. Germline V gene sequence: CDR1 MNHEY, CDR2 SVGEGT. Trimming pared 5 bases from V and 6 bases from J, leaving 17 bases between. The CDR3 protein is CASSEPGRFTEQYF. DNA for the CDR3: TGTGCCAGCAGTGAACCGGGGAGATTCACCGAGCAGTACTTC.

This clonotype was counted ten times or more. This chain links TRBV20-1 with TRBJ2-1, with TRBD2 matching 7 bases. Germline V gene sequence: CDR1 DFQATT, CDR2 SNEGSKA (reference sequence). This CDR3 is 16 amino acids long. The junction had 11 bases not matched to a gene; V was cut back by 0 bases and J by 6 bases. CDR3 bases: TGCAGTGCTAGAGACCCGGTAGGGACTAAGCTCAATGAGCAGTTCTTC. The encoded protein is CSARDPVGTKLNEQFF.

This clonotype appeared many times. This CDR3 reads CSVRSQGATYEQYF. The CDR3 DNA reads as TGCAGCGTTAGATCCCAGGGGGCGACCTACGAGCAGTACTTC. The chain recombines TRBV29-1 with TRBJ2-7; 8 bases fit TRBD1. Germline-derived CDR1 and CDR2 are SQVTM and ANQGSEA. The CDR3 totals 14 residues. The J segment lost 2 bases and the V segment lost 5 bases, leaving 8 bases of the junction unmatched.

This clonotype was found many times. CDR3: CASSLVGPNEQFF. CDR3 bases: TGTGCCAGCAGCTTAGTTGGGCCAAATGAGCAGTTCTTC. The chain is built from TRBV11-1 and TRBJ2-1; D remains unclear. Germline V gene data show CDR1 as SGHAT and CDR2 as FQDESV (reference sequence). This CDR3 has 13 amino acids. Trimming took off 1 base at V and 7 bases at J, with 8 bases between the two ends.

This clonotype was picked up a small number of times. V gene TRBV3-1 combines with J gene TRBJ2-1; TRBD2 is a possible D gene (6 bases). V lost 1 base to trimming and J lost 10 bases, with 26 bases between them. The V gene's germline CDR1 is LGHDT and CDR2 YNNKEL (reference sequence). CDR3 length: 18 residues. The CDR3 coding sequence is TGTGCCAGCAGCCAAGCCTCGTACGGGGAGGTTAAGGGGAGCGAGCAGTTCTTC. This gives the protein CASSQASYGEVKGSEQFF.

This clonotype was counted at least ten times. The V call is TRBV20-1, the J call TRBJ2-1; 7 positions match TRBD1. The CDR3 covers 17 residues. Trimming cost V 3 bases and J 2 bases; bases outside gene matches: 13. Germline V gene sequence: CDR1 DFQATT, CDR2 SNEGSKA (reference sequence). The CDR3, as DNA: TGCAGTGCTAGGGTCCGTCGCAGGGGGATAACCTACAATGAGCAGTTCTTC. Protein product: CSARVRRRGITYNEQFF.

At least ten counts were recorded for this clonotype. The CDR3 region has the DNA TGCAGCGTTGAGATGACAGGGGGGCCAGATACGCAGTATTTT. It encodes CSVEMTGGPDTQYF. The genes are TRBV29-1 and TRBJ2-3; 9 bases line up with TRBD1. This CDR3 region has 14 residues. V gave up 3 bases and J gave up 4 bases; unmatched junction bases: 5. Germline V gene lookup returns CDR1 SQVTM and CDR2 ANQGSEA.

This clonotype was seen only once. V usage is TRBV6-2 or TRBV6-3 and J usage is TRBJ2-1; 8 nucleotides line up with TRBD2. V was pared by 0 bases and J by 6 bases, with 4 bases of the junction left unmatched. CDR3 length: 15 amino acids. The germline V gene encodes CDR1 MNHEY and CDR2 SVGEGT. DNA of the CDR3: TGTGCCAGCAGTTACTCGGGACTAGTTCTCAATGAGCAGTTCTTC. Amino acids: CASSYSGLVLNEQFF.

This clonotype was recorded at least ten times. The V call is TRBV11-2, the J call TRBJ2-3, with 9 positions matching TRBD2. Germline lookup yields CDR1 SGHAT and CDR2 FQNNGV. The CDR3 is 18 amino acids. The V and J ends lost 2 bases and 1 base, in that order; junction bases with no gene match: 10. The CDR3 DNA sequence: TGTGCCAGCAGCTTAACCTTAGCGGGAGCCTTCGGCACAGATACGCAGTATTTT. Amino acids: CASSLTLAGAFGTDTQYF.

This clonotype was counted many times. This sequence joins TRBV28 and TRBJ1-6, with TRBD1 matching over 11 bases. V dropped 5 bases and J dropped 4; count of bases not matched to a gene: 1. The CDR3 totals 15 residues. Germline CDR1 MDHEN, CDR2 SYDVKM. This chain's CDR3 is CASSGTGGYNSPLHF. CDR3 nucleotides: TGTGCCAGCAGTGGGACAGGGGGGTATAATTCACCCCTCCACTTT.

This clonotype appeared a single time. A much larger clone differs by one base, so this may be a read error. V gene TRBV30 combines with J gene TRBJ2-5; 7 nucleotides match TRBD2. The V and J ends lost 5 bases and 3 bases, in that order; junction bases with no gene match: 6. Per germline, CDR1 GTSNPN and CDR2 SVGIG (reference sequence). The CDR3 has 13 amino acids. In DNA form, the CDR3 reads TGTGCCTGGCGTGGGCTAGCGGAAGAGACCCAGTACTTC. This sequence encodes CAWRGLAEETQYF.